This TCR beta chain originates from a study of OX40 agonist ivuxolimab in advanced cancers. Describing the broader study: The costimulatory receptor OX40 (CD134) was targeted by ivuxolimab, a fully human IgG2 agonistic monoclonal antibody. Prior anti-PD-1, anti-PD-L1 or anti-CTLA-4 therapy was permitted, and approximately 42% of dose-escalation patients had received checkpoint inhibitors. Of the 50 to 55 patients in dose escalation, 19 had hepatocellular carcinoma, around 15 had melanoma, 9 had renal cell carcinoma and 9 had head and neck cancer. The monotherapy dose-escalation portion (N of about 50 patients) of the phase I ivuxolimab trial is reported in the paper. The point of sequencing TCRbeta in the periphery was to test whether ivuxolimab changed TCR sequence diversity and drove clonal T-cell expansion. In the dose-escalation cohort, 75% to 90% of patients were male, and the mean age was approximately 60 years with a range of about 20 to 90. Intravenous ivuxolimab was administered to patients every 2 weeks at six dose levels: 0.01, 0.1, 0.3, 1.5, 3 and 10 mg/kg. Partial responses occurred in three dose-escalation patients: two with cutaneous melanoma and one with hepatocellular carcinoma.

To sequence the TCRbeta CDR3 region, genomic DNA was isolated from the sorted cells. The immunoSEQ Assay was used to sequence the TCRbeta CDR3 regions. In its TCRdb copy, this immuneACCESS table keeps in-frame sequences only and misses some clones. Where compared with another copy, unresolved V genes explain less than half of these, and the others have no known cause. The sample has approximately 69,000 clones on record, about 86% of them singletons. In total, the top ten clones hold about 0.78% of the sample. Patients with a history of autoimmune disease or receiving systemic immunosuppression were excluded from the trial. In every dose cohort, peripheral blood was drawn for TCR sequencing at baseline, cycle 4 day 1, and cycle 7 day 1. Samples came from an open-label, multicenter, first-in-human phase I dose-escalation trial of ivuxolimab. Adults with locally advanced or metastatic melanoma, renal cell carcinoma, hepatocellular carcinoma or head and neck squamous cell carcinoma were enrolled in the trial. CD4+ and CD8+ T cells were sorted separately from peripheral blood before TCR sequencing.

On this clone itself: What this receptor recognizes is not known. Base quality data are lacking; no much larger clone is found one base away.

The investigation overall reported the following: The antigen specificity of the peripheral T cells that underwent clonal expansion was not determined. Low levels of normalized T-cell clonal expansion were also seen in some nonresponding patients. On average, CD8+ T cells showed more expanded clones than CD4+ T cells after ivuxolimab. Clonal expansion of both CD4+ and CD8+ blood T cells was observed from baseline to week 6 at doses 0.1 to 3.0 mg/kg. In the 0.1-3.0 mg/kg groups, partial responders were among the patients with the lowest normalized peripheral clonal expansion, particularly in CD8+ T cells.

This TCR was sampled from an adult with an advanced solid tumor such as melanoma, head and neck, liver or kidney cancer. This specimen was CD4+ or CD8+ T cells sorted from blood, taken in a trial of the OX40 agonist ivuxolimab.

DNA sequence: TGTGCCAGTAGGCGACGCGCCCGGGGACAGGGGGACCAAGAGACCCAGTACTTC. The translation is CASRRRARGQGDQETQYF. The V and J segments used are TRBV19 and TRBJ2-5, with 11 bases in between that match TRBD1. The germline V gene (reference sequence) yields LNHDA for CDR1 and SQIVND for CDR2. From cysteine to phenylalanine, the CDR3 is 18 amino acids long. Only CDR3 DNA remains: 54 bases, in frame from the first base. Compared with germline, V lacks 6 bases and J lacks 0 bases; bases without a gene match: 12.